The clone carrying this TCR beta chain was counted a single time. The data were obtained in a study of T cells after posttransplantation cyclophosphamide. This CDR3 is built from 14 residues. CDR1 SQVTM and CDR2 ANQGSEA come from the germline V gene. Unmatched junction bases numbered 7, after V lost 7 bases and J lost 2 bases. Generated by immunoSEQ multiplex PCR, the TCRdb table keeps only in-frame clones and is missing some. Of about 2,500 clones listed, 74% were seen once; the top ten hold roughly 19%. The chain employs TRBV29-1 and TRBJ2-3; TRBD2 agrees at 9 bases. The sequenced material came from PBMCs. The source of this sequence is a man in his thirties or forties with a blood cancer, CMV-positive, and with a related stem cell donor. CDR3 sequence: CSALAGVTTDTQYF. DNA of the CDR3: TGCAGCGCCTTAGCGGGGGTCACCACAGATACGCAGTATTTT.